This T cell receptor (beta chain) was identified in a study of technical replicates of blood from a handful of donors. Using immunoSEQ multiplex PCR, the repertoire was profiled, and TCRdb retains in-frame clones only, with some absent. The sample lists some 90,000 clones; 95% were seen once. Sequencing was carried out using T cells isolated from PBMCs. The clonotype was recovered from a human donor in good health.

This CDR3 is CASSQARDTSYEQYF. DNA for the CDR3: TGCGCCAGCAGTCAGGCCCGGGACACATCCTACGAGCAGTACTTC. The chain carries TRBV4-1 and TRBJ2-7; D is perhaps TRBD1 (6 bases). The germline V and J ends were trimmed by 6 bases and 1 base, with 16 bases remaining between them. Germline CDR1 reads MGHRA; CDR2 reads YSYEKL. This CDR3 is 15 amino acids long.